This entry describes one T cell receptor (beta chain). The data originate from a study of response to subunit inactivated influenza vaccine. Looked up from germline, CDR1 is SGHRS and CDR2 is YFSETQ. CDR3 length: 18 amino acids. With V trimmed by 5 bases and J by 3 bases, 18 bases remained unmatched. One entry per CDR3 protein, called by TCRdb with MiXCR from the RT-PCR reads. The sample has about 800,000 distinct CDR3 sequences; less than 25% are singletons. The source of this sequence is a man between 45 and 60 years old who received an inactivated influenza vaccine. The chain recombines TRBV5-1 with TRBJ2-3; TRBD1 agrees at 7 bases. The specimen was PBMCs from blood, collected 4 to 6 days after vaccination. The CDR3 protein is CASRRRLYDRERTDTQYF. CDR3 DNA: TGCGCCAGCAGAAGGAGACTCTACGACAGGGAGAGGACAGATACGCAGTATTTT.